This T cell receptor (beta chain) derives from a study of T-cell reconstitution after alpha-beta-depleted transplantation in children. Unique molecular identifiers were incorporated during preparation of the TCRbeta library. One entry per CDR3 protein, called by TCRdb with MiXCR from the PCR reads. Of some 300,000 distinct CDR3 sequences listed, around 10% are singletons. Trimming took 8 bases from V and 6 from J; bases not matched to a gene: 12. The CDR3 has 17 amino acids. This clonotype was obtained from a human donor who donated a stem cell graft to a child with acute lymphoblastic leukemia. The specimen comprised PBMCs from the stem cell graft donor, sampled from the stem cell graft. This rearrangement joins TRBV12-3 or TRBV12-4 to TRBJ2-2; 13 bases agree with TRBD2. The DNA of the CDR3 is TGTGCCAGCCGAATGACTAGCGGGAGGCCGGGGGCCGGGGAGCTGTTTTTT. This translates into CASRMTSGRPGAGELFF.